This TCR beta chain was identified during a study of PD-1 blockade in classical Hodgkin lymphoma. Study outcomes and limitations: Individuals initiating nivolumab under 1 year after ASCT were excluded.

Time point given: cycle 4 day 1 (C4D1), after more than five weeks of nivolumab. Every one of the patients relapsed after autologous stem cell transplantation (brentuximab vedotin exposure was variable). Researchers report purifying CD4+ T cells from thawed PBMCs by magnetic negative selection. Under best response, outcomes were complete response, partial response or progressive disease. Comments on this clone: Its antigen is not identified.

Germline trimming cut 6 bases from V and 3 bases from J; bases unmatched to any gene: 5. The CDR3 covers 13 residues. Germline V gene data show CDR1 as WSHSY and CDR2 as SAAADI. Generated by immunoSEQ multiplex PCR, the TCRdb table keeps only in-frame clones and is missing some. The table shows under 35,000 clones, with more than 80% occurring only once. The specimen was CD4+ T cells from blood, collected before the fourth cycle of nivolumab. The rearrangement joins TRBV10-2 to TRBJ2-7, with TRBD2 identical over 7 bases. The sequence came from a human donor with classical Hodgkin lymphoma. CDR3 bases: TGCGCCAGCAGGGGGGAGCGGGGCTACGAGCAGTACTTC. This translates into CASRGERGYEQYF.